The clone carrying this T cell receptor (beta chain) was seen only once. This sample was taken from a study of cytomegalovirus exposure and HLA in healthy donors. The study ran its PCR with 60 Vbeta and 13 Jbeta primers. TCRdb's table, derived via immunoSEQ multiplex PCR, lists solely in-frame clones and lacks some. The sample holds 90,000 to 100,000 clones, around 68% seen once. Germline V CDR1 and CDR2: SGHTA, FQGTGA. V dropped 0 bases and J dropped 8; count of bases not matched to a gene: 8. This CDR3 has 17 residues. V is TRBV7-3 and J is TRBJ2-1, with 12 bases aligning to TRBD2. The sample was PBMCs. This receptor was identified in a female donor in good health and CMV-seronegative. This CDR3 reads CASSLTPGLAGSYEQFF. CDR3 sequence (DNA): TGTGCCAGCAGCTTAACCCCCGGACTAGCGGGGTCCTATGAGCAGTTCTTC.